This T cell receptor beta chain was captured in a study of shared clonotypes between healthy human individuals. Nashville, Tennessee was home to all donors, who were Caucasian adults. Only in-frame clones appear in the TCRdb table, and some are missing; sequencing was by immunoSEQ multiplex PCR. The table lists more than 2 million clones, 90% to 95% of them singletons. This CDR3 is built from 15 residues. V lost 6 bases and J lost 7, with 22 bases in between. Germline assignment: CDR1 MDHEN and CDR2 SYDVKM. The origin of this receptor is a man younger than 35 in good health. The sequenced sample consisted of naive CD4+ T cells sorted from blood. Subset specified: CD45RA+ positively selected. This chain joins TRBV28 and TRBJ2-7, with D maybe TRBD1 (6 bases). CDR3 bases: TGTGCCAGCAGATCTGACAGGCTATTTATTCGGGAGCAGTACTTC. The encoded protein is CASRSDRLFIREQYF.